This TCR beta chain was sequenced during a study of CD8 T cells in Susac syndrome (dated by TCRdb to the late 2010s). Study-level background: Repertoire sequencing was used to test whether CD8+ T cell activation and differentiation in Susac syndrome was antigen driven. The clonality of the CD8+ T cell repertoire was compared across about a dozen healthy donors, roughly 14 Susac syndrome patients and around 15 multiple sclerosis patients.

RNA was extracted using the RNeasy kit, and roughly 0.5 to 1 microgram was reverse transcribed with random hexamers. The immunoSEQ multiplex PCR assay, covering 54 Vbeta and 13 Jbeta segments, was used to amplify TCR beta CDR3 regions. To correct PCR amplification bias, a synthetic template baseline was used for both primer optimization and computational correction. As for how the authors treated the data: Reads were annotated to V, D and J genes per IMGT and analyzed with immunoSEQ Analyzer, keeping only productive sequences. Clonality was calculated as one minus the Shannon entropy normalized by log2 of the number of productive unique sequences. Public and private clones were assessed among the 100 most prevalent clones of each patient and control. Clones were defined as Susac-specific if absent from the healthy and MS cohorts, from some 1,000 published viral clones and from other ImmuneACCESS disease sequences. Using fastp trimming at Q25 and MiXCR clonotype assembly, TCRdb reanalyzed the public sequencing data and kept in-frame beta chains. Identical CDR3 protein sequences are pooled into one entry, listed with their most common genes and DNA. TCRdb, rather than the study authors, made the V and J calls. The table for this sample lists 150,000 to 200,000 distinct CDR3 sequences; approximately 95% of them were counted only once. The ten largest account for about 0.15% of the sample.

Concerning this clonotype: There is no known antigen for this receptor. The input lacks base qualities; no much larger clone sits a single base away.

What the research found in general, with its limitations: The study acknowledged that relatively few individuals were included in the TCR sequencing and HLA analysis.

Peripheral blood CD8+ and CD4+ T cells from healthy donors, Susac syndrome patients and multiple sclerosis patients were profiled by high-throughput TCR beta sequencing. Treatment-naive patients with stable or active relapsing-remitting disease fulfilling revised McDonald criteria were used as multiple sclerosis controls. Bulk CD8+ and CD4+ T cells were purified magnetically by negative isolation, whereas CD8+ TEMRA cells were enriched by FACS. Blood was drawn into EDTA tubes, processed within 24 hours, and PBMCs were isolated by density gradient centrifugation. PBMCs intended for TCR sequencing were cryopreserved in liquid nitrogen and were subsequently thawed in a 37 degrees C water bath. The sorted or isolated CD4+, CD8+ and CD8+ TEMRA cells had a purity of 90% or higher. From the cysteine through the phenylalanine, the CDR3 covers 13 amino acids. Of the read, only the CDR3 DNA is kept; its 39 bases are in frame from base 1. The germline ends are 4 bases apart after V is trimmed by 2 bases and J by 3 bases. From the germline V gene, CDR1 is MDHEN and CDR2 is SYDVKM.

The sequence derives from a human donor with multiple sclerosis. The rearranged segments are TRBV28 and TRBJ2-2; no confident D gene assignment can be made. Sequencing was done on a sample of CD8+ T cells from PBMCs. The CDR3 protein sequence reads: CASSLVDTGELFF. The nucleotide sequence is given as TGTGCCAGCAGTTTAGTTGACACCGGGGAGCTGTTTTTT.